This TCR beta chain originates from a study of tumor-infiltrating lymphocytes in primary liver carcinoma. For the study at large: The cohort included men and women aged 30 to 69 years.

Trimming took 9 bases from V and 0 from J, leaving 21 bases between them. CDR3 length: 17 amino acids. The germline CDR1 and CDR2 sequences are SGHRS and YFSETQ. As to this clonotype: Its target is unknown.

Production of TCR beta cDNA used around 0.45 ug total RNA together with a constant-region primer. Nested multiplex PCR, run for three rounds with slightly modified ARM-PCR, yielded TCR beta libraries. Primers for the first two PCR rounds were TRBV1-TRBV30 forward primers and a C-beta reverse primer (about 10 cycles per round). TCRdb reprocessed the multiplex PCR reads with MiXCR, giving one entry per CDR3 protein. Here the sample spans roughly 25,000 distinct CDR3 sequences, 60% to 85% being singletons. Findings and limits, study-wide: Appearing in all five tumor regions was true of only about 7-24% of top clones.

Total RNA and DNA came together from roughly 20-30 mg of bulk tissue without cell sorting. Surgical resection served as treatment for the primary liver carcinoma of these patients. J is TRBJ2-2 and V is TRBV5-1, with D possibly matching TRBD2 (5 bases). What was sequenced was liver tumor tissue from sampling region 3. Subset given: tumor region T3, left-lateral pole. The clonotype was recovered from a man aged 35-49 years with primary liver carcinoma and hepatitis B virus infection. The CDR3 DNA is TGCGCCACTAGCCCCGCCAGAGGAAACCCGAACACCGGGGAGCTGTTTTTT. Encoded protein: CATSPARGNPNTGELFF.